These 22 T cell receptor beta chains share one sample of origin, sequenced in a study of T cell changes during pregnancy in multiple sclerosis. Measured with immunoSEQ multiplex PCR; TCRdb has only the in-frame clones, and not every one. The sample has about 36,000 clones, 91% seen once. The starting material was CD4+ T cells from peripheral blood mononuclear cells, obtained in the second trimester of pregnancy. These receptors were collected from a female donor in good health, enrolled as a control in a pregnancy study.

This clone was seen a single time. The chain links TRBV27 to TRBJ2-2; 11 nucleotides align to TRBD1. Losses at the gene ends were 2 bases for V and 3 bases for J; bases not matched to a gene: 8. The CDR3 is 18 amino acids. Germline-derived CDR1 and CDR2 are MNHEY and SMNVEV (reference sequence). In DNA, the CDR3 is TGTGCCAGCAGTTTAAAGGGACAGGGGGAACGATACACCGGGGAGCTGTTTTTT. The encoded protein is CASSLKGQGERYTGELFF.

This chain links TRBV23-1 with TRBJ2-1; TRBD2 is a possible D gene (6 bases). TRBV23-1 is classed as an ORF, of uncertain function. CDR3 length equals 13 residues. V gave up 4 bases and J gave up 11 bases, with 15 bases separating them. The CDR3 DNA is TGCGCCAGCAGTCGACCTAGCGAGGCGAAGCAGTTCTTC. It codes for CASSRPSEAKQFF.

The rearrangement joins TRBV5-1 to TRBJ1-6, with TRBD1 matching 7 bases. J gave up 6 bases and V 0 bases, and 12 bases lay outside the gene matches. Looked up from germline, CDR1 is SGHRS and CDR2 is YFSETQ. The CDR3 has 18 amino acids. The chain's CDR3 is CASSLEGTDKRFNSPLHF. The CDR3 DNA reads TGCGCCAGCAGCTTGGAAGGGACAGACAAAAGGTTTAATTCACCCCTCCACTTT. Drawing the rest from reference TRBV5-1 and TRBJ1-6, the complete variable domain is KAGVTQTPRYLIKTRGQQVTLSCSPISGHRSVSWYQQTPGQGLQFLFEYFSETQRNKGNFPGRFSGRQFSNSRSEMNVSTLELGDSALYLCASSLEGTDKRFNSPLHFGNGTRLTVT.

The rearrangement joins TRBV5-6 to TRBJ2-1; weak D call: TRBD1 (6 bases). The CDR3 extends over 15 amino acids. V lost 4 bases and J lost 9, with 20 bases in between. CDR1 and CDR2 (germline): SGHDT, YYEEEE. For the CDR3, the DNA is TGTGCCAGCAGCATAACAGGGTTAGGTAGCAGTGAGCAGTTCTTC. It yields the protein CASSITGLGSSEQFF.

V is TRBV5-1 and J is TRBJ1-5, with 8 bases matching TRBD1. V gave up 1 base and J gave up 4 bases; unmatched junction bases: 4. The germline gives CDR1 SGHRS, CDR2 YFSETQ. The CDR3 sequence is 15 residues long. CDR3 region: CASSLIGDRNQPQHF. CDR3 sequence (DNA): TGCGCCAGCAGCTTGATCGGGGACAGGAATCAGCCCCAGCATTTT.

This chain joins TRBV4-1 and TRBJ1-1, with a possible D match to TRBD1 (6 bases). Germline CDR1 reads MGHRA; CDR2 reads YSYEKL. V lost 1 base and J lost 8, with 11 bases in between. The CDR3 spans 13 residues. The CDR3 region is CASSQAWTEEAFF. CDR3 DNA sequence: TGCGCCAGCAGCCAAGCCTGGACAGAGGAAGCTTTCTTT.

The J gene is TRBJ1-2, the V gene TRBV5-5; D remains unclear. Per the germline V gene, CDR1 is SGHKS and CDR2 is YYEKEE (reference sequence). The CDR3 totals 14 residues. V was cut by 3 bases and J by 8 bases, with 17 bases left in between. CDR3 nucleotides: TGTGCCAGCAGCTCGGGAACACCGTTCGGGGGCTACACCTTC. Its protein is CASSSGTPFGGYTF.

The chain carries TRBV18 and TRBJ2-7; 8 nucleotides line up with TRBD2. Trimming at V came to 3 bases and at J to 3 bases, leaving 1 base not matched to a gene. Germline CDR1 reads KGHSH; CDR2 reads LQKENI. This CDR3 comprises 13 residues. CDR3: CASSPGLDYEQYF. CDR3 nucleotide sequence: TGTGCCAGCTCACCGGGACTAGACTACGAGCAGTACTTC.

The rearrangement links TRBV5-1 to TRBJ2-2; a possible D gene is TRBD1 (5 bases). Germline V gene lookup returns CDR1 SGHRS and CDR2 YFSETQ. Trimming cost V 7 bases and J 5 bases, with 12 bases left between them. The CDR3 runs 13 residues. Here the CDR3 reads CASSKGRTGELFF. The CDR3 DNA sequence: TGCGCCAGCTCCAAGGGGCGAACCGGGGAGCTGTTTTTT.

This chain links TRBV9 with TRBJ2-5; 8 bases fit TRBD2. V dropped 3 bases and J dropped 5; count of bases not matched to a gene: 9. CDR1 is SGDLS, CDR2 YYNGEE, per germline. The CDR3 spans 15 residues. This CDR3 is CASSGRRGGVETQYF. CDR3 DNA sequence: TGTGCCAGCAGCGGACGTCGGGGGGGAGTGGAGACCCAGTACTTC.

This clone was detected only once. The rearrangement uses TRBV11-1 and TRBJ1-2; D unclear. Germline V CDR1 and CDR2: SGHAT, FQDESV (reference sequence). The V gene lost 5 bases and the J gene lost 0 bases, with 13 bases spanning the gap. The CDR3 loop spans 15 amino acids. The CDR3 here is CASSRVGGTNYGYTF. As DNA, the CDR3 is TGTGCCAGCAGCAGGGTAGGAGGAACTAACTATGGCTACACCTTC.

V is TRBV28 and J is TRBJ2-3; 10 bases are a match to TRBD2. CDR1 MDHEN and CDR2 SYDVKM come from the germline V gene. The trim removed 3 bases at V and 8 bases at J, leaving 11 bases unmatched. The CDR3 contains 16 residues. CDR3 nucleotide sequence: TGTGCCAGCAGTTTTCCCTTAGCGGGAGGACCTTTTACGCAGTATTTT. Residues: CASSFPLAGGPFTQYF.

This clone was picked up one time. The rearrangement joins TRBV9 to TRBJ2-7, with a possible D match to TRBD1 (6 bases). V lost 0 bases, J lost 2 bases, and 12 bases lay in between. The CDR3 sequence is 15 residues long. Germline V lookup: CDR1 SGDLS, CDR2 YYNGEE. CDR3 DNA: TGTGCCAGCAGCGTAGGAACAGGGAGCGCCTACGAGCAGTACTTC. Residues: CASSVGTGSAYEQYF.

The chain links TRBV10-3 to TRBJ2-7; 7 bases map to TRBD2. The CDR3 runs 15 residues. Germline V CDR1 and CDR2: ENHRY, SYGVKD. The V gene end was trimmed by 10 bases and the J gene end by 0 bases; junction bases not matched to a gene: 12. The CDR3 loop is CASRAGGGSSYEQYF. The CDR3 nucleotides read TGTGCCAGCCGCGCGGGCGGCGGGAGCTCCTACGAGCAGTACTTC.

V and J are TRBV27 and TRBJ1-2, with TRBD1 identical over 8 bases. Germline V gene data show CDR1 as MNHEY and CDR2 as SMNVEV (reference sequence). Trimming removed 2 bases from V and 8 bases from J; junction bases left unmatched: 4. This CDR3 is 13 amino acids long. CDR3 nucleotide sequence: TGTGCCAGCAGTTTACCTTGGACAGGGGGCTACACCTTC. Translation gives CASSLPWTGGYTF.

On this clone itself: The same CDR3 can be traced to other DNA sequences in this sample. The V and J genes are TRBV2 and TRBJ2-5; the match to TRBD2 covers 9 bases. Germline V gives CDR1 SNHLY, CDR2 FYNNEI. CDR3 length: 14 residues. The junction had 6 bases not matched to a gene; V was cut back by 5 bases and J by 5 bases. The CDR3 nucleotides read TGTGCCAGCAGTATGAGCGGGGGGAAGGAGACCCAGTACTTC. Protein: CASSMSGGKETQYF.

The chain joins TRBV15 to TRBJ1-4; D might be TRBD1 (5 bases). The CDR3 runs 15 residues. V dropped 5 bases and J dropped 2 bases, with 12 bases sitting between them. The germline gives CDR1 LNHNV, CDR2 YYDKDF (reference sequence). The CDR3 is CATSRDGGTNEKLFF. Here the CDR3 DNA reads TGTGCCACCAGCCGCGACGGGGGGACTAATGAAAAACTGTTTTTT. The full variable domain, in which reference TRBV15 and TRBJ1-4 provide the parts outside the CDR3, is DAMVIQNPRYQVTQFGKPVTLSCSQTLNHNVMYWYQQKSSQAPKLLFHYYDKDFNNEADTPDNFQSRRPNTSFCFLDIRSPGLGDTAMYLCATSRDGGTNEKLFFGSGTQLSVL.

The chain has TRBV5-8 and TRBJ2-7; D remains unclear. From germline, CDR1 is SGHTS and CDR2 YDEGEE. CDR3 length: 14 residues. V was shortened by 2 bases and J by 6 bases, with 15 bases between the two germline ends. The CDR3 loop is CASSFGTIAGEQYF. The CDR3 DNA sequence: TGTGCCAGCAGCTTCGGAACGATAGCTGGCGAGCAGTACTTC.

The chain couples TRBV7-2 to TRBJ2-2; D remains unclear. V lost 5 bases, J lost 4 bases, and 8 bases lay in between. This CDR3 contains 13 residues. Per germline, CDR1 SGHTA and CDR2 FQGNSA. The CDR3 reads CASSATFTGELFF. The CDR3 DNA reads TGTGCCAGCAGCGCTACTTTCACCGGGGAGCTGTTTTTT.

The chain has TRBV12-1 and TRBJ2-5; TRBD2, the table's D call, was not compared with the DNA. TRBV12-1 is shown as a pseudogene. The CDR3 is made up of 14 amino acids. The CDR3 bases are TGTGCCAGCAGCCGGAACCCCTCCGGGGAGACCCAGTACTTC. Translating it yields CASSRNPSGETQYF.

CDR3 coding DNA: TGTGCCAGCAGCACCACCACAGGGGGCAACAATGAGCAGTTCTTC. Protein: CASSTTTGGNNEQFF. This rearrangement joins TRBV6-5 to TRBJ2-1, with 9 bases identical to TRBD1. This CDR3 contains 15 residues. Germline-derived CDR1 and CDR2 are MNHEY and SVGAGI. The ends lost 6 bases at V and 5 bases at J; junction bases unmatched: 8.

In this sample, this clone turned up once. CDR3 bases: TGTGCCAGCAGGACCCCGGGGGGGCAGAGGAATGAGCAGTTCTTC. Protein sequence: CASRTPGGQRNEQFF. V gene TRBV5-4 combines with J gene TRBJ2-1; 8 nucleotides agree with TRBD2. CDR1 and CDR2 from the germline V gene are SGHNT and YYREEE (reference sequence). This CDR3 is 15 amino acids long. V was clipped by 5 bases and J by 7 bases; unmatched bases: 11.